This entry describes one TCR beta chain. Its antigen is still unknown. This entry belongs to a study of cytomegalovirus exposure and HLA in healthy donors (dated by TCRdb to 2017 to 2019). Background for the entire study: In an earlier analysis of under 600 of the donors, approximately 260 Gb of sequence data and 120 million or so unique TCR beta sequences from about 190 million T cells were reported. Around 300 gigabases of sequencing data and around 87 million unique TCR sequences were included in an early release covering roughly 600 HLA-typed donors. Of the approximately 400 genotyped donors, 65% to 90% fell in the genetic ancestry cluster associated with self-reported Caucasian donors. The aim of the study was to test whether cataloging public T cell receptors could identify signatures of past pathogen exposure. The study profiled the T cell repertoires of under 850 subjects by immunosequencing and related them to cytomegalovirus serostatus. Along with the approximately 600-subject first cohort, a separate validation cohort of some 130 different subjects was used. High-throughput TCR immunosequencing, statistical association of individual TCRs with disease status, and machine learning were combined to predict cytomegalovirus infection status. A later analysis re-analyzed previously published TCR beta repertoires from 600 to 850 donors and added high-resolution HLA genotyping to study TCR occurrence patterns. Rather than drawing on any new phenotypic data, the later analysis identified candidate immune exposures from TCR beta sequences and the way those sequences occurred across donors. In an earlier analysis of 587 of the donors, high-throughput TCR beta sequencing was used to judge whether each TCR beta V gene segment behaved as functional or pseudogenic. Alongside the repertoire data, information on donor age, sex, ethnicity and CMV serostatus was compiled. A later genetic analysis used genome-wide SNP genotypes for about 55% of the 666 donors, treating that subset as a discovery cohort. Every repertoire in the discovery cohort had been generated on one and the same sequencing platform. HLA typing included class I and class II loci at four-digit resolution. Typing coverage varied by locus: roughly 620-640 donors for A, B, C, DRB1 and DQB1; about 520 for DQA1; about 600 for DPA1; fewer than 480 for DPB1. A few DR-DQ haplotypes were treated as single units for association and clustering because of strong linkage in the cohort. Among 398 genotyped donors of the cohort, an average of approximately 240,000 unique TCR beta nucleotide sequences was sequenced per donor, of which about 19% were non-productive. Broad study findings and their caveats: In a later analysis, HLA-associated TCR beta chains showed more clonal expansion and lower generation probabilities than non-associated chains that were equally common. According to the authors, the approach could potentially be generalized to other disease states and immunological phenotypes. In this cohort, only TCR beta chains were sequenced, and detectable features were limited by the absence of alpha or paired-chain data. When HLA alleles, especially DR and DQ, strongly co-occurred, TCR associations were difficult to assign to individual alleles. While some public TCRs were present in many individuals, most TCR sequences turned up only very rarely across donors. According to a later analysis, most CMV-associated TCR beta chains appeared to be HLA-restricted, and the HLA associations seemed to be driven largely by CMV exposure. Specific HLA alleles were associated with 18,000 or so TCR beta sequences at a false discovery rate of 0.05 in a later analysis. A further reported finding was that TCR beta sequences accurately predicted the HLA-A and HLA-B alleles for most subjects in the first cohort. A cluster of highly shared sequence variants was judged likely to be a technical artifact of the sequencing pipeline. CMV serostatus was the only immune exposure information available for the cohort. The earlier analysis of some 560 of the donors excluded 15 to 20 rarely observed V segments, including chromosome 9 orphons, because counts were too low. The study listed 150 to 200 TCR beta chains as associated with cytomegalovirus. In a later genetic analysis, fewer N-insertions in productive TCRs were reported among donors in an Asian-associated ancestry cluster than the approximately 670-donor mean. A later analysis found that TCR association rates varied across HLA loci, with DRB1 alleles showing the most associated TCRs and HLA-C alleles the fewest. Because HLA typing was unavailable for some donors at each locus, only the typed subset was used in association tests. Correlated functional status among segregating V segments might reflect linkage disequilibrium, but an unknown experimental factor could not be ruled out. Broadly in line with IMGT annotations, most TCR beta V segments showed up in productive rearrangements about 90% or about 30% of the time in an earlier analysis of 450 to 750 of the donors. In vitro tests confirmed that a few of the cytomegalovirus-associated TCR beta chains recognize cytomegalovirus antigens. A later genetic analysis associated a missense DCLRE1C variant with V-gene and J-gene trimming of TCR beta chains, and an independent cohort replicated the association. A later analysis reported that several top co-occurrence clusters appeared linked to parvovirus B19, influenza, CMV and Epstein-Barr virus. In both the original and validation cohorts, the classifier was reported to diagnose cytomegalovirus status with high specificity and sensitivity. Roughly uniform sequencing depth across donors was assumed in presence/absence analyses, although this assumption may not hold.

Library generation was performed with the immunoSEQ multiplex PCR assay. The multiplex PCR relied on a mix of 60 forward primers for TCR Vbeta segments and 13 reverse primers for TCR Jbeta segments. The CDR3 region of rearranged TCR beta genes was amplified from genomic DNA with a multiplex PCR assay. The Illumina HiSeq System was used to sequence the amplified TCR beta libraries as 87-base-pair reads. In the source study's methods: A later analysis counted about 80 million unique TCR beta chains across the 550 to 700 repertoires, and 10 million to 12 million of these chains were shared by at least two donors. Raw reads were error-corrected and collapsed into unique sequences by a nearest-neighbor algorithm in which closely related sequences were merged to remove PCR and sequencing errors. To assign V, D and J gene segments, CDR3 sequences were aligned to IMGT reference sequences. For a sequence to be retained, a match of at least six nucleotides to both a V gene segment and a J gene segment was required. A rearrangement counted as productive if the CDR3 had no stop codons and remained in frame with V and J, and every other rearrangement counted as non-productive. Following IMGT convention, CDR3 was defined as the stretch from the second conserved V-encoded cysteine to the conserved J-encoded phenylalanine. Sequences without an unambiguous match to a single V gene segment were excluded from the earlier analysis of about 640 of the donors. In an earlier analysis of 587 of the donors, a V segment was called functional when productive rearrangements were above 56.7%, and segregating when the standard deviation between donors exceeded 5%. A statistical classification framework was developed to diagnose cytomegalovirus status using the catalog of TCR beta chain sequences. V and J gene assignment, in a later analysis, came from comparing TCR nucleotide sequences with IMGT/GENE-DB human TR gene sequences. Using the TCRdist pipeline, a later analysis assigned CDR3 sequences along with most-parsimonious VDJ recombination scenarios. A later analysis defined each TCR beta chain by its CDR3 amino acid sequence plus V-gene family, and excluded reads lacking a unique V-gene family. To address suspected cross-contamination and a sequencing artifact, a later analysis removed approximately 590 highly shared, low-generation-probability nucleotide sequences. For each public chain, a later analysis derived a clonal expansion index from normalized ranks of inferred template counts within each repertoire. In a later analysis, generation probabilities were computed using a VDJ recombination model fitted to out-of-frame rearrangements, and the results were checked against IGoR. In a later analysis, hypergeometric tests were used to score TCR-TCR, TCR-HLA and TCR-CMV co-occurrence, with a repertoire-size bias correction applied to TCR pairs. In a later analysis, false discovery rates were estimated by permuting HLA or CMV assignments 20 times. In a later analysis, co-occurring TCRs were grouped with DBSCAN, and TCRdist sequence similarity was added when clustering was performed within HLA-allele-positive subsets. Repertoires with fewer than 30,000 or more than 120,000 public chains, plus five repertoires with anomalous nucleotide sharing, were excluded from co-occurrence clustering. TCRdb provides this immuneACCESS table in a form limited to in-frame rearrangements. Some clones are lacking; in checked studies, under half of them reflect an unresolved V gene, and why the rest are absent is not known. Clonal size and the V and J genes are those of that table, whereas D and trimming came from the DNA. The sample table gives 140,000 to 150,000 clones. Jointly, the top ten make up more than 0.8% of the sample.

The cohort was made up of about 670 healthy bone marrow donors. At the time of sampling, all cohort members were nominally healthy, though unrecorded immune exposures were likely present. The donor tested CMV seronegative and was one of the 352 seronegative cohort members. A peripheral blood sample was collected from each donor, and TCR beta sequencing was performed on peripheral blood mononuclear cells. Genomic DNA was extracted from the blood cell samples with the Qiagen DNeasy Blood Extraction Kit. The sample comprised PBMCs. The sequence was collected from a male donor in good health and CMV-seronegative.

The CDR3: CASSVGPQGGDGYEQYF. Read as DNA, the sequence is TGTGCCAGCAGCGTAGGACCCCAAGGGGGCGACGGCTACGAGCAGTACTTC. The chain is assembled from TRBV9 and TRBJ2-7; the junction holds 7 bases that match TRBD1. V trim: 0 bases; J trim: 3 bases; unmatched bases: 12. Spanning cysteine to phenylalanine, the CDR3 consists of 17 amino acids. Of the read, only the CDR3 DNA is kept; its 51 bases are in frame from base 1. Per the germline V gene, SGDLS is the CDR1 and YYNGEE is the CDR2.